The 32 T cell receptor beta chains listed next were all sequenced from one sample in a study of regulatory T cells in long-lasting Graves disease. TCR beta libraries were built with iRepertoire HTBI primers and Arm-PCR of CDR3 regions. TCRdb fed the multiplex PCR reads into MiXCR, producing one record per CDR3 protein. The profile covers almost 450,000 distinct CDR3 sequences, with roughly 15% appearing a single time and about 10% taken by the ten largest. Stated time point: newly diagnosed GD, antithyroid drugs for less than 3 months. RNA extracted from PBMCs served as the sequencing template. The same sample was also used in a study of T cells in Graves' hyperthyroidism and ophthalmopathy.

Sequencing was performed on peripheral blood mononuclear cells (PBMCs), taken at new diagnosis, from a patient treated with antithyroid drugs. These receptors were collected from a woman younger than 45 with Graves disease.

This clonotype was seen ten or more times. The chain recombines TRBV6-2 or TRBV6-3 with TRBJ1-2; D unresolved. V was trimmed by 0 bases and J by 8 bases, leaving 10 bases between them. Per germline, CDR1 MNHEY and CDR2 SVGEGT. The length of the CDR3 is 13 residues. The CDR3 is CASSYSLSMGYTF. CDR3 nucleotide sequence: TGTGCCAGCAGTTACTCGCTTTCCATGGGCTACACCTTC.

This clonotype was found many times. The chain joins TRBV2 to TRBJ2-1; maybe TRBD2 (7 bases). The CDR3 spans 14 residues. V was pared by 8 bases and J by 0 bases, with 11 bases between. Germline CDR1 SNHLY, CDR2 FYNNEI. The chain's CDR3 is CASRGAGSYNEQFF. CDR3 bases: TGTGCCAGCCGGGGGGCCGGCTCCTACAATGAGCAGTTCTTC.

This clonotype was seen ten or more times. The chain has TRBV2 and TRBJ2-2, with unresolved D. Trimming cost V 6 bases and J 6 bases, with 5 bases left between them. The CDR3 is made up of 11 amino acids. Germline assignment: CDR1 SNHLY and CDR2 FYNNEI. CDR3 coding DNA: TGTGCCAGCAGAATATCCGGGGAGCTGTTTTTT. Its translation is CASRISGELFF.

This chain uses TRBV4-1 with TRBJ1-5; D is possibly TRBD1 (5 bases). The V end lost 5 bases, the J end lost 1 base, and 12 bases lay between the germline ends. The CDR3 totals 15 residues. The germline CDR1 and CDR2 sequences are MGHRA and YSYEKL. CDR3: CASSAQPGSNQPQHF. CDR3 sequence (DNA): TGCGCCAGCAGCGCCCAGCCAGGGAGCAATCAGCCCCAGCATTTT.

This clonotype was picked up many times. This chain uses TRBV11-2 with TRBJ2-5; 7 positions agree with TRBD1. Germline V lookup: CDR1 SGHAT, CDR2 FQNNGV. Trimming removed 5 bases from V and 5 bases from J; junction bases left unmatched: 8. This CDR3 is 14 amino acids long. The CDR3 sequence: CASSANRGRETQYF. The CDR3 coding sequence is TGTGCCAGCAGCGCAAACAGGGGTCGGGAGACCCAGTACTTC. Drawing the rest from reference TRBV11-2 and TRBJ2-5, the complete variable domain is EAGVAQSPRYKIIEKRQSVAFWCNPISGHATLYWYQQILGQGPKLLIQFQNNGVVDDSQLPKDRFSAERLKGVDSTLKIQPAKLEDSAVYLCASSANRGRETQYFGPGTRLLVL.

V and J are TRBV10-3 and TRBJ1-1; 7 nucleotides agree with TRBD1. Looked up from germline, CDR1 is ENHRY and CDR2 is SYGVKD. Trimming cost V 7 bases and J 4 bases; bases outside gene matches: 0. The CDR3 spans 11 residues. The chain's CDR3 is CAIKGATEAFF. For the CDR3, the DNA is TGTGCCATCAAGGGGGCCACTGAAGCTTTCTTT.

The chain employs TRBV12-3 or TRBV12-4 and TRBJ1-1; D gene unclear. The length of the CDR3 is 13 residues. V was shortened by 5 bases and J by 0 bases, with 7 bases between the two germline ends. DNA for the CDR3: TGTGCCAGCAGTCAACAGCTGAACACTGAAGCTTTCTTT. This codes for CASSQQLNTEAFF.

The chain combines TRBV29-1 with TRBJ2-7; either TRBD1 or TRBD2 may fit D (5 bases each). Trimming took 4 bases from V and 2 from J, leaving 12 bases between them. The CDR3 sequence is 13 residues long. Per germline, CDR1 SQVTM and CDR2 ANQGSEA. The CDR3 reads CSVAGTSAYEQYF. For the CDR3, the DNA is TGCAGCGTTGCCGGGACCTCAGCCTACGAGCAGTACTTC.

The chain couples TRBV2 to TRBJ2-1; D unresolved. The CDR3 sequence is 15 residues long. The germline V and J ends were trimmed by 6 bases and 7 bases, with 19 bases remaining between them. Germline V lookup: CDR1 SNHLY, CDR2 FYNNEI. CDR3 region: CASSQVLGVGNEQFF. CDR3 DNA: TGTGCCAGCAGCCAAGTTTTAGGAGTGGGGAATGAGCAGTTCTTC.

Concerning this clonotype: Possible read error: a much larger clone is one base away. In nucleotides, the CDR3 is TGTGCCAGCAGCCCCCCCGGGACTAGCGGCCTTTACGAGCAGTACTTC. As protein: CASSPPGTSGLYEQYF. This rearrangement joins TRBV28 to TRBJ2-7, with 11 bases that match TRBD2. The CDR3 contains 16 residues. The V segment lost 6 bases and the J segment 4 bases; nucleotides outside the gene matches: 11. The germline V gene encodes CDR1 MDHEN and CDR2 SYDVKM.

CDR3 region: CASSPPGLAINEQFF. CDR3 DNA sequence: TGTGCCAGCAGTCCCCCGGGACTAGCAATAAATGAGCAGTTCTTC. V and J are TRBV25-1 and TRBJ2-1; 9 positions agree with TRBD2. After removal of 5 bases from V and 7 bases from J, the junction contained 9 bases not matched to a gene. This CDR3 is 15 amino acids long. Per germline, CDR1 MGHDK and CDR2 SYGVNS.

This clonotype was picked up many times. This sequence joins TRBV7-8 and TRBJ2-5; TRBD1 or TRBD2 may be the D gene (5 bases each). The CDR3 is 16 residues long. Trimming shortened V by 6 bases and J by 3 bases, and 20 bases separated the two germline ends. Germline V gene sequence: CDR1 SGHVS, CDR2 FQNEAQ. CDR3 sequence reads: CASSPLGQTMKETQYF. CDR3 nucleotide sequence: TGTGCCAGCAGTCCCCTGGGGCAGACTATGAAAGAGACCCAGTACTTC.

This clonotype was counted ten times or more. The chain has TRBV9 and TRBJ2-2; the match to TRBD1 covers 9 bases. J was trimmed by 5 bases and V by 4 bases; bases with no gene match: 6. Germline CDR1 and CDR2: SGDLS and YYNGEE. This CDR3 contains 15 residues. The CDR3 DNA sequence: TGTGCCAGCAGCCATATGACAGGGGGAACCGGGGAGCTGTTTTTT. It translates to CASSHMTGGTGELFF.

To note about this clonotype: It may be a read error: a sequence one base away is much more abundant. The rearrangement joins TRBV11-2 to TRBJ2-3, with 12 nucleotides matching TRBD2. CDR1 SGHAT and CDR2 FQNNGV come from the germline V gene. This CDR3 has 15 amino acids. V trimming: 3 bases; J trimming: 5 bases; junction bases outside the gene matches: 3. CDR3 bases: TGTGCCAGCAGCTTGCCGGGACTAGCGGGAGATACGCAGTATTTT. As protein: CASSLPGLAGDTQYF.

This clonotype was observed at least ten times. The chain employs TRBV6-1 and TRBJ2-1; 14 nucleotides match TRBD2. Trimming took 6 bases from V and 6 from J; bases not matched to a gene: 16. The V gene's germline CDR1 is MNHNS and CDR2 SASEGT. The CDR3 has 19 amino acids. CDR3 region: CASRVGRAGLAGAGNEQFF. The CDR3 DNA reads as TGTGCCAGCAGGGTCGGTCGGGCGGGACTAGCGGGAGCTGGCAATGAGCAGTTCTTC.

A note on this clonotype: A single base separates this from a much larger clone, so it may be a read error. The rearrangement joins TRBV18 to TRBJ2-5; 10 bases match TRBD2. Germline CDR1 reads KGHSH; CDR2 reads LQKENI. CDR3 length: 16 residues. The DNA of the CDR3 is TGTGCCAGCTCACCACTTTTACTAGCGGGATTGGAGACCCAGTGCTTC. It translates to CASSPLLLAGLETQCF.

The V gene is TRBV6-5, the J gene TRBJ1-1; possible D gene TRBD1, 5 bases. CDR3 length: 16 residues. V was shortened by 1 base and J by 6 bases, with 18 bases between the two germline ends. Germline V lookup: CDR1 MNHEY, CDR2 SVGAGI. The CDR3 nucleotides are TGTGCCAGCAGTTACTTTTCGGGCAGGGCGGTCTCTGAAGCTTTCTTT. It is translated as CASSYFSGRAVSEAFF.

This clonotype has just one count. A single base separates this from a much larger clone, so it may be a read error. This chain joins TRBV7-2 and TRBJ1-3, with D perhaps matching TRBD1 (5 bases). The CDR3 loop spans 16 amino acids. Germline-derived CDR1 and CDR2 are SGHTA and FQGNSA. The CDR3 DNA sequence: TGTGCCAGCAGCCCCCGGACACGAGCCTCTGGAAACACCAGATATTTT. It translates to CASSPRTRASGNTRYF.

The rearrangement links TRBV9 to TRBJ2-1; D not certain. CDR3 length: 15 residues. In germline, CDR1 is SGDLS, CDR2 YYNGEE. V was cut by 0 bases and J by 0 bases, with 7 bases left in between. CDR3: CASSVGSGSYNEQFF. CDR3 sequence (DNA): TGTGCCAGCAGCGTAGGGTCGGGCTCCTACAATGAGCAGTTCTTC.

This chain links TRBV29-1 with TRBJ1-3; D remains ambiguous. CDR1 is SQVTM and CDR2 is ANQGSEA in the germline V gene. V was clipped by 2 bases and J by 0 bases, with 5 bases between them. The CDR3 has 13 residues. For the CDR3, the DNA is TGCAGCGTTGAACTGGTCTCTGGAAACACCATATATTTT. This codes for CSVELVSGNTIYF.

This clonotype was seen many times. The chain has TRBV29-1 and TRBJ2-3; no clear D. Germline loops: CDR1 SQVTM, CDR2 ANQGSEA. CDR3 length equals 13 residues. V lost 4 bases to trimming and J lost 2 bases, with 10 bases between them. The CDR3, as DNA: TGCAGCGTTGTGCTGGCACTCACAGATACGCAGTATTTT. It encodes CSVVLALTDTQYF.

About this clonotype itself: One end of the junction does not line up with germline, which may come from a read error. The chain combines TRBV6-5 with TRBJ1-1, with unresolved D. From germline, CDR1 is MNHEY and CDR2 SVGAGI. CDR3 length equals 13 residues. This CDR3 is CASSYKVNTGAFF. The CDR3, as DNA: TGTGCCAGCAGTTACAAGGTGAACACTGGAGCTTTCTTT.

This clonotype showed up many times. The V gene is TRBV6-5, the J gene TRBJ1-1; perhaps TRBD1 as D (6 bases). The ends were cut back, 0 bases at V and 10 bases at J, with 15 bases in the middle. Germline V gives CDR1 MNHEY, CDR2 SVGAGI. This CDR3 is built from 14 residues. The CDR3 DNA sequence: TGTGCCAGCAGTTACTCGACCATCGGGACACGAGCTTTCTTT. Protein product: CASSYSTIGTRAFF.

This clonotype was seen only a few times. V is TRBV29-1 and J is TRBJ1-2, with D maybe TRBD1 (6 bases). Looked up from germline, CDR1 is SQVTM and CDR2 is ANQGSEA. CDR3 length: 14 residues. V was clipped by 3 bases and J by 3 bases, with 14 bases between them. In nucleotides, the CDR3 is TGCAGCGTTGATGAAACGGGGGCGGACTATGGCTACACCTTC. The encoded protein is CSVDETGADYGYTF.

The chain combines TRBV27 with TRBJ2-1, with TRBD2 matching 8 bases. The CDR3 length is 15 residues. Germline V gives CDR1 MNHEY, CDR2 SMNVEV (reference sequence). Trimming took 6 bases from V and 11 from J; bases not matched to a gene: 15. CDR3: CASSLSGSVFFKQFF. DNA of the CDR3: TGTGCCAGCAGCCTCAGCGGGAGTGTGTTTTTTAAGCAGTTCTTC.

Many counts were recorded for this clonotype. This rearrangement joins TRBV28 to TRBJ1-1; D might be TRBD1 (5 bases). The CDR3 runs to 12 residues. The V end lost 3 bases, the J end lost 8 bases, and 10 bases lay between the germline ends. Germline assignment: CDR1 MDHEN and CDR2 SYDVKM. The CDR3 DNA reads TGTGCCAGCAGTTTGGGGCACTCGGAAGCTTTCTTT. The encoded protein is CASSLGHSEAFF.

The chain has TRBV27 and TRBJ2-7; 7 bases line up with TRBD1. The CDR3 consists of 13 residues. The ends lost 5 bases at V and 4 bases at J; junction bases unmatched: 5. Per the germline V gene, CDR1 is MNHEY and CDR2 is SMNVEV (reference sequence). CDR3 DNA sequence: TGTGCCAGCAGTACAGTCAGGGGGTACGAGCAGTACTTC. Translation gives CASSTVRGYEQYF.

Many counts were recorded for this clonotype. In DNA, the CDR3 is TGTGCCAGCAGTTCTGAATCGAGGGCCTCTGGAAACACCATATATTTT. This codes for CASSSESRASGNTIYF. The V call is TRBV5-5, the J call TRBJ1-3, with unresolved D. Trimming left V 5 bases short and J 0 bases short, with 15 bases between. CDR1 is SGHKS, CDR2 YYEKEE, per germline (reference sequence). The CDR3 spans 16 residues. Drawing the rest from reference TRBV5-5 and TRBJ1-3, the complete variable domain is DAGVTQSPTHLIKTRGQQVTLRCSPISGHKSVSWYQQVLGQGPQFIFQYYEKEERGRGNFPDRFSARQFPNYSSELNVNALLLGDSALYLCASSSESRASGNTIYFGEGSWLTVV.

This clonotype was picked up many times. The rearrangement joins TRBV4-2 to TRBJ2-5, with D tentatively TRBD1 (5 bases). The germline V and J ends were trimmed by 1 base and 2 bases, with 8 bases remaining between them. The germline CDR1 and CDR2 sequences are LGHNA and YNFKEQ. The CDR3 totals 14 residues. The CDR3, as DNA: TGTGCCAGCAGCCAAGGCAGGGTGCAAGAGACCCAGTACTTC. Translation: CASSQGRVQETQYF.

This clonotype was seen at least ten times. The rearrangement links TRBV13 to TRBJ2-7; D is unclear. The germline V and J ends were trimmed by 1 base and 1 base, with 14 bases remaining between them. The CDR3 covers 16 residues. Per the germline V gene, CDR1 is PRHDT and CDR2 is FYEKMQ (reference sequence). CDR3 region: CASSLAGTARSYEQYF. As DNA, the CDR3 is TGTGCCAGCAGCTTAGCCGGAACAGCCCGATCCTACGAGCAGTACTTC.

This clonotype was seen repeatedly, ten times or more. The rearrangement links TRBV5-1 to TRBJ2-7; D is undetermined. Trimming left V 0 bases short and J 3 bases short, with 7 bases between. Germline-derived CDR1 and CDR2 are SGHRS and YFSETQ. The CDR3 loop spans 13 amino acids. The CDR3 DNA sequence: TGCGCCAGCAGCTTGGCGTCTCACTACGAGCAGTACTTC. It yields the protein CASSLASHYEQYF.

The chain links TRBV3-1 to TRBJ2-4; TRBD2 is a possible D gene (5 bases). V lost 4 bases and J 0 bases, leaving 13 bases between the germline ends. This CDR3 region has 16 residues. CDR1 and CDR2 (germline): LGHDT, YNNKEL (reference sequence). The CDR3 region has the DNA TGTGCCAGCAGCCCTGGGAGACGCATAGCCAAAAACATTCAGTACTTC. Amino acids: CASSPGRRIAKNIQYF. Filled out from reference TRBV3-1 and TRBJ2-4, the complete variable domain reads DTAVSQTPKYLVTQMGNDKSIKCEQNLGHDTMYWYKQDSKKFLKIMFSYNNKELIINETVPNRFSPKSPDKAHLNLHINSLELGDSAVYFCASSPGRRIAKNIQYFGAGTRLSVL.